The TCR beta chain under discussion was sequenced for a study of blood T cell repertoires in COVID-19. The wider study: The study drew acute and convalescent COVID-19 samples from the United States, Italy and Spain. Sample material is recorded as cDNA or gDNA derived from T cells, B-cell-depleted T cells, or PBMCs.

Authors' data handling: Using reference gene primer amplification, nucleated cell counts were estimated. The assay was immunoSEQ multiplex PCR, and TCRdb's table has in-frame clones only and misses some. V and J calls and clone size are as listed in that table; D and trimming were resolved from the DNA. The sample holds under 200,000 clones, around 89% seen once. Germline V gives CDR1 MNHNS, CDR2 SASEGT. V was trimmed by 3 bases and J by 0 bases, leaving 18 bases between them. The length of the CDR3 is 19 residues. This clone has only one observation. This sequence was found in a man aged 40-49 years with active or convalescent COVID-19. The sample comprised peripheral blood. The chain links TRBV6-1 to TRBJ1-6, with a possible D match to TRBD1 (6 bases). Here the CDR3 DNA reads TGTGCCAGCAGTGAGTACCCAGGGGCAGGGAGCTCCTATAATTCACCCCTCCACTTT. This gives the protein CASSEYPGAGSSYNSPLHF.